One and the same sample provided the 26 T cell receptor beta chains below, sequenced in a study of T cells in Graves' hyperthyroidism and ophthalmopathy (dated by TCRdb to between 2018 and 2020). Libraries were constructed by multiplex PCR. For sequencing, an Illumina HiSeq 2000 was employed. Amplification of TCR beta CDR3 regions was carried out from RNA transcripts. The TCR CDR3 was subjected to a first round of RT-PCR using the HTBI primer set and the Qiagen OneStep RT-PCR kit. TCRdb redid the processing of the public reads, applying fastp at Q25 and MiXCR, and retained in-frame beta chains. Identical CDR3 protein sequences are pooled into one entry, listed with their most common genes and DNA. The sample table records over 700,000 distinct CDR3 sequences; over 15% of these occur just once. Over 15% of the sample belongs to the ten largest clones. The specimen was blood. The receptors come from a woman aged 45-65 years with Graves' hyperthyroidism that later progressed to Graves' ophthalmopathy.

This clonotype showed up just a few times. The CDR3 region has the DNA TGTGCCAGCAGCTTTCAATCTAGCGGGGGGCTCCAAGAGACCCAGTACTTC. Translated, it gives CASSFQSSGGLQETQYF. The chain has TRBV7-8 and TRBJ2-5; 11 bases are a match to TRBD2. The trim removed 3 bases at V and 1 base at J, leaving 7 bases unmatched. This CDR3 spans 17 amino acids. Germline V CDR1 and CDR2: SGHVS, FQNEAQ.

This chain uses TRBV10-3 with TRBJ2-7; D not resolved. The V and J ends lost 0 bases and 0 bases respectively, with 15 bases between them. Germline assignment: CDR1 ENHRY and CDR2 SYGVKD. The CDR3 spans 17 residues. This CDR3 reads CAISESRILPTSYEQYF. As DNA, the CDR3 is TGTGCCATCAGTGAGTCGCGAATCCTACCGACCTCCTACGAGCAGTACTTC.

This clonotype was counted ten times or more. This chain uses TRBV7-8 with TRBJ2-5; perhaps TRBD1 as D (6 bases). The V gene's germline CDR1 is SGHVS and CDR2 FQNEAQ. Trimming took 3 bases from V and 1 from J, leaving 15 bases between them. This CDR3 has 16 residues. The CDR3 region is CASSLKLTGFQETQYF. The CDR3 DNA reads TGTGCCAGCAGCTTGAAGCTAACAGGGTTCCAAGAGACCCAGTACTTC.

In its sample, this clonotype was seen many times. The V gene is TRBV11-1, the J gene TRBJ2-3; the match to TRBD1 covers 10 bases. Trimming at V came to 5 bases and at J to 10 bases, leaving 9 bases not matched to a gene. CDR1 and CDR2 (germline): SGHAT, FQDESV (reference sequence). CDR3 length: 14 residues. CDR3 nucleotides: TGTGCCAGCAGCGCTAAACCGGGACAGGGGTCGCAGTATTTT. This sequence encodes CASSAKPGQGSQYF.

This clonotype was picked up a small number of times. V usage is TRBV18 and J usage is TRBJ2-7; D is undetermined. CDR1 KGHSH and CDR2 LQKENI come from the germline V gene. The CDR3 is 14 residues long. With 0 bases removed from V and 0 bases from J, the gap between germline ends came to 6 bases. The CDR3 DNA reads TGTGCCAGCTCACCACCGTTACGCTCCTACGAGCAGTACTTC. It specifies CASSPPLRSYEQYF.

This clonotype was found a few times. The rearrangement links TRBV5-4 to TRBJ1-5, with 7 bases matching TRBD1. Losses at the gene ends were 0 bases for V and 7 bases for J; bases not matched to a gene: 10. Germline V gene data show CDR1 as SGHNT and CDR2 as YYREEE (reference sequence). This CDR3 is built from 16 residues. The chain's CDR3 is CASSLAGQERRQPQHF. CDR3 coding DNA: TGTGCCAGCAGCTTGGCAGGACAGGAAAGGAGACAGCCCCAGCATTTT.

The table lists this clonotype with many counts. The chain uses TRBV5-6 and TRBJ1-1, with D unresolved. Germline-derived CDR1 and CDR2 are SGHDT and YYEEEE. The V and J ends lost 1 base and 6 bases respectively, with 7 bases between them. The CDR3 consists of 12 residues. The CDR3 spells CASSLRPSEAFF. Written as DNA, the CDR3 is TGTGCCAGCAGCTTGAGGCCATCTGAAGCTTTCTTT.

This clonotype was observed a handful of times. The chain carries TRBV6-2 or TRBV6-3 and TRBJ1-4; D possibly corresponds to TRBD1 (6 bases). The V gene's germline CDR1 is MNHEY and CDR2 SVGEGT. Trimming left V 6 bases short and J 7 bases short, with 18 bases between. The CDR3 spans 15 residues. Written as DNA, the CDR3 is TGTGCCAGCAGCAGCAGCGGGGGGCTTCGTGAAAAACTGTTTTTT. Translated: CASSSSGGLREKLFF.

The table lists this clonotype with a few counts. The J gene is TRBJ1-4, the V gene TRBV6-1; possible D gene TRBD1, 5 bases. Germline CDR1 reads MNHNS; CDR2 reads SASEGT. The germline V and J ends were trimmed by 3 bases and 5 bases, with 10 bases remaining between them. CDR3 length: 14 residues. CDR3 nucleotides: TGTGCCAGCAGTGAGGCCTGGGGGAATGAAAAACTGTTTTTT. Amino acid sequence: CASSEAWGNEKLFF.

This clonotype has ten or more counts. DNA for the CDR3: TGTGCCAGCAGCTTAGGGGGGGGACCCTCTGGGGCCAACGTCCTGACTTTC. It yields the protein CASSLGGGPSGANVLTF. This rearrangement joins TRBV11-2 to TRBJ2-6; TRBD2 matches 7 bases. Germline trimming cut 1 base from V and 0 bases from J; bases unmatched to any gene: 3. Looked up from germline, CDR1 is SGHAT and CDR2 is FQNNGV. The CDR3 totals 17 residues.

This clonotype was picked up many times. The chain has TRBV7-3 and TRBJ2-2, with D perhaps TRBD1 (6 bases). Per the germline V gene, CDR1 is SGHTA and CDR2 is FQGTGA. V dropped 2 bases and J dropped 2 bases, with 21 bases sitting between them. There are 19 residues in the CDR3. The CDR3 region is CASSLDFAIRDTNTGELFF. The CDR3 nucleotides read TGTGCCAGCAGCTTAGATTTCGCAATTCGGGACACAAACACCGGGGAGCTGTTTTTT.

This clonotype turned up a few times. The chain recombines TRBV6-6 with TRBJ1-4, with D maybe TRBD1 (5 bases). CDR1 MNHNY and CDR2 SVGAGI come from the germline V gene (reference sequence). The ends were cut back, 0 bases at V and 2 bases at J, with 16 bases in the middle. This CDR3 is 18 amino acids long. CDR3 protein: CASSYSSQGVGTNEKLFF. The CDR3 DNA reads TGTGCCAGCAGTTACTCCAGTCAAGGGGTGGGGACTAATGAAAAACTGTTTTTT.

This clonotype has more than one count but fewer than ten. V is TRBV29-1 and J is TRBJ1-1; no clear D gene. There are 14 residues in the CDR3. V shed 4 bases and J shed 2 bases, with 14 bases lying between them. From germline, CDR1 is SQVTM and CDR2 ANQGSEA. The CDR3 sequence: CSVVPGLGNTEAFF. Written as DNA, the CDR3 is TGCAGCGTTGTCCCGGGTCTCGGTAACACTGAAGCTTTCTTT.

There are many counts of this clonotype. V usage is TRBV3-1 and J usage is TRBJ1-2, with unresolved D. Germline assignment: CDR1 LGHDT and CDR2 YNNKEL (reference sequence). The CDR3 has 13 residues. Trimming took off 1 base at V and 7 bases at J, with 10 bases between the two ends. The CDR3 is CASSQGIDAGYTF. Here the CDR3 DNA reads TGTGCCAGCAGCCAAGGCATAGACGCTGGCTACACCTTC.

The chain couples TRBV18 to TRBJ1-2; D is possibly TRBD1 (5 bases). This CDR3 contains 14 residues. V lost 3 bases, J lost 3 bases, and 11 bases lay in between. The germline CDR1 and CDR2 sequences are KGHSH and LQKENI. The CDR3, as DNA: TGTGCCAGCTCACCCGGCAGGGTGGACTATGGCTACACCTTC. Encoded protein: CASSPGRVDYGYTF.

This clonotype has ten or more counts. The J gene is TRBJ2-1, the V gene TRBV7-8; 8 bases are a match to TRBD1. CDR1 SGHVS and CDR2 FQNEAQ come from the germline V gene. The V gene end was trimmed by 7 bases and the J gene end by 4 bases; junction bases not matched to a gene: 9. The CDR3 totals 15 residues. CDR3 DNA: TGTGCCAGCATGGGCGGGACAGGAGTGTACAATGAGCAGTTCTTC. Its translation is CASMGGTGVYNEQFF.

The chain employs TRBV11-2 and TRBJ1-1, with D unclear. This CDR3 has 14 residues. The V gene's germline CDR1 is SGHAT and CDR2 FQNNGV. V shed 0 bases and J shed 11 bases, with 16 bases lying between them. CDR3 bases: TGTGCCAGCAGCTTAGATCGTATGGGGAGGATGGCTTTCTTT. This gives the protein CASSLDRMGRMAFF.

J is TRBJ2-1 and V is TRBV3-1; TRBD1 aligns across 11 bases. Germline assignment: CDR1 LGHDT and CDR2 YNNKEL (reference sequence). The junction had 7 bases not matched to a gene; V was cut back by 5 bases and J by 7 bases. The CDR3 is made up of 15 amino acids. The CDR3 sequence is CASSVSGTGGNEQFF. The DNA for the CDR3 is TGTGCCAGCAGCGTTTCCGGGACAGGGGGAAATGAGCAGTTCTTC.

This clonotype was recorded many times. V gene TRBV11-2 combines with J gene TRBJ2-7; 10 bases fit TRBD1. CDR1 is SGHAT, CDR2 FQNNGV, per germline. The V segment lost 1 base and the J segment 3 bases; nucleotides outside the gene matches: 9. CDR3 length equals 17 residues. The CDR3: CASSLGFRDRGVYEQYF. The CDR3 DNA reads TGTGCCAGCAGCTTAGGATTTAGGGACAGGGGTGTCTACGAGCAGTACTTC.

V gene TRBV3-1 combines with J gene TRBJ1-1, with D perhaps matching TRBD1 (6 bases). V lost 6 bases to trimming and J lost 1 base, with 15 bases between them. Germline CDR1 LGHDT, CDR2 YNNKEL (reference sequence). The CDR3 contains 15 residues. CDR3 DNA sequence: TGTGCCAGCAGTCCCCAAGTAGGGGGGAACACTGAAGCTTTCTTT. Amino acids: CASSPQVGGNTEAFF. Filled out from reference TRBV3-1 and TRBJ1-1, the complete variable domain reads DTAVSQTPKYLVTQMGNDKSIKCEQNLGHDTMYWYKQDSKKFLKIMFSYNNKELIINETVPNRFSPKSPDKAHLNLHINSLELGDSAVYFCASSPQVGGNTEAFFGQGTRLTVV.

In this sample, this clonotype turned up many times. The junction differs from germline at one of its ends, possibly a read error. The V call is TRBV20-1, the J call TRBJ2-7; TRBD2 matches 8 bases. The CDR3 is 13 residues long. The V gene's germline CDR1 is DFQATT and CDR2 SNEGSKA (reference sequence). CDR3 protein: CSAGTSLSNEQYF. The CDR3 DNA sequence: TGCAGTGCTGGGACTAGTCTCTCCAACGAGCAGTACTTC.

This chain joins TRBV20-1 and TRBJ1-1; 10 positions match TRBD1. CDR3 size: 15 residues. Trimming removed 0 bases from V and 4 bases from J; junction bases left unmatched: 5. Per the germline V gene, CDR1 is DFQATT and CDR2 is SNEGSKA (reference sequence). The CDR3 DNA reads as TGCAGTGCTAGAGATCGACAGGGGGCAAGCACTGAAGCTTTCTTT. Translation gives CSARDRQGASTEAFF.

This clonotype was observed a handful of times. The CDR3 DNA follows: TGTGCCAGCAGCTTGGCGCTTGACAGGAGCACAGATACGCAGTATTTT. This codes for CASSLALDRSTDTQYF. The chain carries TRBV5-6 and TRBJ2-3, with D perhaps matching TRBD1 (6 bases). V dropped 0 bases and J dropped 0 bases, with 11 bases sitting between them. Germline-derived CDR1 and CDR2 are SGHDT and YYEEEE. This CDR3 comprises 16 residues.

This clonotype appeared many times. The chain has TRBV2 and TRBJ2-2; TRBD2 might be the D (5 bases). Germline-derived CDR1 and CDR2 are SNHLY and FYNNEI. There are 15 residues in the CDR3. Trimming left V 7 bases short and J 7 bases short, with 19 bases between. Here the CDR3 DNA reads TGTGCCAGCACTCCCGTTGGGGTCGGAGGCGGGGAGCTGTTTTTT. Its protein is CASTPVGVGGGELFF.

This clonotype was observed many times. This chain's CDR3 is CASSPLGQGRNGYTF. The CDR3 DNA reads as TGCGCCAGCAGCCCCCTGGGACAGGGAAGGAATGGCTACACCTTC. J is TRBJ1-2 and V is TRBV5-1, with 9 positions matching TRBD1. This CDR3 region has 15 residues. Trimming removed 4 bases from V and 6 bases from J; junction bases left unmatched: 10. CDR1 and CDR2 (germline): SGHRS, YFSETQ.

The chain recombines TRBV3-1 with TRBJ1-2; D call uncertain. Germline V gives CDR1 LGHDT, CDR2 YNNKEL (reference sequence). The V end was cut by 4 bases, the J end by 2 bases, with 14 bases between. This CDR3 comprises 15 residues. Written as DNA, the CDR3 is TGTGCCAGCAGCCGGACTATCTCGGAGAACTATGGCTACACCTTC. Translating gives CASSRTISENYGYTF.